This is a list of T cell receptor beta chains from one sample in a study of early T cells in non-severe SARS-CoV-2 infection. TCRdb processed the 5' RACE reads anew with MiXCR; each CDR3 protein has one entry. The sample lists some 83,000 distinct CDR3 sequences; about 10% were seen once. The input for sequencing was whole blood, taken at baseline. These receptors originate from an adult who was a healthcare worker with PCR-confirmed SARS-CoV-2 infection or an uninfected control (not recorded which). CDR3s include the opening cysteine and the closing phenylalanine or tryptophan. A D gene is named only where the DNA matches it firmly. Size is stated for part of the rows, as once, few or many counts, or as a class when the clone is expanded.

-,TRBV20-1,TRBJ2-7,TRBD2,CSAMTSGGSEQYF,TGCAGTGCCATGACTAGCGGGGGCTCCGAGCAGTACTTC
many,TRBV28,TRBJ2-3,-,CASSSQQGTDTQYF,TGTGCCAGCAGTTCCCAACAGGGCACAGATACGCAGTATTTT
few,TRBV20-1,TRBJ2-7,-,CSARGQRPSYEQYF,TGCAGTGCTAGGGGGCAAAGGCCTTCCTACGAGCAGTACTTC
few,TRBV12-3/TRBV12-4,TRBJ1-1,-,CASSSQGGANTEAFF,TGTGCCAGCAGTTCCCAGGGAGGGGCCAACACTGAAGCTTTCTTT
many,TRBV3-1,TRBJ2-7,-,CASSQDVGRVEQYF,TGTGCCAGCAGCCAAGATGTGGGGCGCGTCGAGCAGTACTTC
-,TRBV9,TRBJ2-3,-,CASSVNRGYDTDTQYF,TGTGCCAGCAGCGTAAATCGGGGGTACGACACAGATACGCAGTATTTT
-,TRBV7-2,TRBJ2-2,-,CASSGAPAPGELFF,TGTGCCAGCAGCGGGGCCCCTGCTCCCGGGGAGCTGTTTTTT
-,TRBV7-2,TRBJ1-1,-,CASSLGGMNTEAFF,TGTGCCAGCAGCTTAGGGGGGATGAACACTGAAGCTTTCTTT
few,TRBV24-1,TRBJ2-2,TRBD2,CATSEGRGLAGGPGELFF,TGTGCCACCAGTGAGGGGAGAGGACTAGCGGGAGGGCCCGGGGAGCTGTTTTTT
few,TRBV27,TRBJ2-1,-,CASTALPPVTLYNEQFF,TGTGCCAGCACCGCTCTCCCACCGGTCACCCTCTACAATGAGCAGTTCTTC
-,TRBV18,TRBJ2-7,-,CASSPPTRGYEQYF,TGTGCCAGCTCACCACCCACGAGAGGGTACGAGCAGTACTTC
few,TRBV12-3/TRBV12-4,TRBJ2-6,-,CASSLGEYGANVLTF,TGTGCCAGCAGTTTAGGGGAATATGGGGCCAACGTCCTGACTTTC
many,TRBV20-1,TRBJ2-4,TRBD2,CSARDPLAGNPKNIQYF,TGCAGTGCTAGAGACCCACTAGCGGGAAACCCCAAAAACATTCAGTACTTC
once,TRBV10-1,TRBJ2-2,TRBD2,CASSGTSDTGELFF,TGCGCCAGCTCCGGGACTAGCGACACCGGGGAGCTGTTTTTT
-,TRBV28,TRBJ2-1,TRBD2,CASRLAGGHNEQFF,TGTGCCAGCAGACTAGCGGGAGGACACAATGAGCAGTTCTTC
few,TRBV11-2,TRBJ2-1,-,CASSIGQSSYNEQFF,TGTGCCAGCAGCATAGGGCAGAGCTCCTACAATGAGCAGTTCTTC
-,TRBV5-1,TRBJ2-2,-,CASSLWENTGELFF,TGCGCCAGCAGCTTGTGGGAGAACACCGGGGAGCTGTTTTTT
-,TRBV15,TRBJ2-1,TRBD2,CATSRDRLAGYNEQFF,TGTGCCACCAGCAGAGATCGACTAGCGGGGTACAATGAGCAGTTCTTC
-,TRBV10-3,TRBJ1-2,TRBD1,CAISTGQGNYGYTF,TGTGCCATCAGTACGGGACAGGGGAACTATGGCTACACCTTC
-,TRBV10-3,TRBJ2-1,TRBD2,CAISEHGTSGDEQFF,TGTGCCATCAGTGAACACGGGACTAGCGGAGATGAGCAGTTCTTC
many,TRBV7-2,TRBJ2-3,-,CASSLEDTQYF,TGTGCCAGCAGCTTAGAGGATACGCAGTATTTT
many,TRBV9,TRBJ2-1,TRBD1,CASSVDRVNNEQFF,TGTGCCAGCAGCGTCGACAGGGTTAACAATGAGCAGTTCTTC
many,TRBV10-3,TRBJ1-1,TRBD1,CAVADRATEAFF,TGTGCCGTCGCGGACAGGGCCACTGAAGCTTTCTTT
many,TRBV11-2,TRBJ2-5,TRBD2,CASSLVVAGATGETQYF,TGTGCCAGCAGCTTAGTGGTAGCGGGAGCCACGGGGGAGACCCAGTACTTC
many,TRBV6-1,TRBJ2-7,TRBD2,CASSEGRSSGSVREQYF,TGTGCCAGCAGTGAGGGAAGGTCTAGCGGGAGCGTGCGGGAGCAGTACTTC
-,TRBV19,TRBJ2-2,-,CASKGRANTGELFF,TGTGCCAGTAAAGGCAGGGCCAACACCGGGGAGCTGTTTTTT
once,TRBV18,TRBJ1-2,-,CASSPSRGPASYGYTF,TGTGCCAGCTCACCGTCCCGCGGACCTGCGAGCTATGGCTACACCTTC
-,TRBV6-1,TRBJ2-2,-,CASSATSDTGELFF,TGTGCCAGCAGTGCGACGAGCGATACCGGGGAGCTGTTTTTT
once,TRBV24-1,TRBJ2-7,TRBD2,CATSVAGAGEQYF,TGTGCCACCAGTGTAGCGGGAGCTGGAGAGCAGTACTTC
-,TRBV3-1,TRBJ2-5,-,CASSQSMRPPIQETQYF,TGTGCCAGCAGCCAATCTATGAGGCCTCCCATCCAAGAGACCCAGTACTTC
few,TRBV30,TRBJ2-4,TRBD2,CAWSPGLASIQYF,TGTGCCTGGAGTCCCGGACTAGCGTCCATTCAGTACTTC